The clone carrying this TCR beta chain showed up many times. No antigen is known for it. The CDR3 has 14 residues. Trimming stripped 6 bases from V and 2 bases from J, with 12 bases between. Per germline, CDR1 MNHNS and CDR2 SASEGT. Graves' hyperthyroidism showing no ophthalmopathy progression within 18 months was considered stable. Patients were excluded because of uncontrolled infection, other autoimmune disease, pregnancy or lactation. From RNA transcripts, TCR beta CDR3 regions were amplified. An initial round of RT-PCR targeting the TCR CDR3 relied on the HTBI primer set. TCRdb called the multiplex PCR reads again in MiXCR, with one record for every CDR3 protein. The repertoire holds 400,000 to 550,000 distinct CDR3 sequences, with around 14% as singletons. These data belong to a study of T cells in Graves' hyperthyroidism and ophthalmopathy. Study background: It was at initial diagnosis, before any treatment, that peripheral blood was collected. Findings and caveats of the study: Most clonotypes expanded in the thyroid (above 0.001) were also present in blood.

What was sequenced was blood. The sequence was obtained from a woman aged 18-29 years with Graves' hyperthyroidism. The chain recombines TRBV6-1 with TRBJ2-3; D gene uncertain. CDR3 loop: CASSLGFPTDTQYF. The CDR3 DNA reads TGTGCCAGCAGCCTCGGGTTCCCCACAGATACGCAGTATTTT.